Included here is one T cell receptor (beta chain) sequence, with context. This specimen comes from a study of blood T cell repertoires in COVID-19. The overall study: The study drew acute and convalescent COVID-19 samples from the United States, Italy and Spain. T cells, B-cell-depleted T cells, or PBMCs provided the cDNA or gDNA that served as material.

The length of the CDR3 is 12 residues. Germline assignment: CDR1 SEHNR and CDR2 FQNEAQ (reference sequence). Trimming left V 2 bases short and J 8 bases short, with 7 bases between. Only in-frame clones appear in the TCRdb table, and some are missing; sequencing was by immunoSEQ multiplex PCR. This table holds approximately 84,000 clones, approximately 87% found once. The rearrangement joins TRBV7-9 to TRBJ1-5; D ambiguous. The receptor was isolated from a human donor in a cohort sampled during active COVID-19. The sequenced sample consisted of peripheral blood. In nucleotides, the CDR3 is TGTGCCAGCAGCTTAAGTCGGGAGCCCCAGCATTTT. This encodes CASSLSREPQHF. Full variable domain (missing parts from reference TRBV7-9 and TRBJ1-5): DTGVSQNPRHKITKRGQNVTFRCDPISEHNRLYWYRQTLGQGPEFLTYFQNEAQLEKSRLLSDRFSAERPKGSFSTLEIQRTEQGDSAMYLCASSLSREPQHFGDGTRLSIL.